These 8 T cell receptor beta chains originate from one sample sequenced in a study of shared clonotypes between healthy human individuals. Here immunoSEQ multiplex PCR was the method, and the copy in TCRdb shows in-frame clones only, minus some. Seen here are about 650,000 clones, nearly 97% observed once, and the top ten hold about 0.11%. Naive-designated CD8 cells lacked CD45RO, were positively enriched for CCR7, and omitted terminally differentiated effector memory CD45RA+ cells. Sequenced: naive CD8+ T cells sorted from blood. The receptors were sampled from a woman aged 25 to 39 in good health.

The rearrangement links TRBV5-1 to TRBJ2-1, with 11 bases identical to TRBD1. V shed 6 bases and J 8 bases; nucleotides not matched to a gene: 7. Germline V CDR1 and CDR2: SGHRS, YFSETQ. This CDR3 comprises 14 residues. CDR3 DNA: TGCGCCAGCAAGGGGACAGGGGGATCGGATGAGCAGTTCTTC. Encoded protein: CASKGTGGSDEQFF.

This clone was counted between two and nine times. V is TRBV27 and J is TRBJ2-7; possible D gene TRBD2, 5 bases. The CDR3 extends over 13 amino acids. Trimming stripped 10 bases from V and 2 bases from J, with 15 bases between. From germline, CDR1 is MNHEY and CDR2 SMNVEV (reference sequence). CDR3 sequence: CATQEVGTYEQYF. In nucleotides, the CDR3 is TGTGCCACCCAGGAGGTTGGGACCTACGAGCAGTACTTC.

The chain couples TRBV9 to TRBJ2-5; D perhaps matches TRBD1 (6 bases). This CDR3 region has 15 residues. Trimming took off 0 bases at V and 5 bases at J, with 14 bases between the two ends. Germline V gene lookup returns CDR1 SGDLS and CDR2 YYNGEE. CDR3 region: CASSVGAKGVETQYF. CDR3 DNA sequence: TGTGCCAGCAGCGTAGGGGCCAAGGGGGTGGAGACCCAGTACTTC.

This chain joins TRBV10-3 and TRBJ2-1; a possible D gene is TRBD2 (6 bases). V lost 2 bases, J lost 15 bases, and 17 bases lay in between. The CDR3 consists of 13 residues. CDR1 is ENHRY, CDR2 SYGVKD, per germline. CDR3 in amino acids: CAISEERLAVLFF. The CDR3 nucleotides read TGTGCCATCAGTGAGGAGAGGTTAGCGGTTCTGTTCTTC.

V usage is TRBV28 and J usage is TRBJ2-7; D call uncertain. The CDR3 has 13 residues. Trimming left V 8 bases short and J 4 bases short, with 15 bases between. In germline, CDR1 is MDHEN, CDR2 SYDVKM. CDR3 sequence (DNA): TGTGCCAGCCTCACGAAGATGGGGTACGAGCAGTACTTC. Amino acid sequence: CASLTKMGYEQYF.

The chain couples TRBV9 to TRBJ1-2; TRBD1 matches at 7 bases. Per germline, CDR1 SGDLS and CDR2 YYNGEE. The V and J ends lost 0 bases and 5 bases, in that order; junction bases with no gene match: 4. This CDR3 spans 14 amino acids. In DNA, the CDR3 is TGTGCCAGCAGCGTAGGGGACAGCGATTATGGCTACACCTTC. Translated: CASSVGDSDYGYTF.

This clone has only a few counts. This chain joins TRBV5-1 and TRBJ2-1; 9 bases match TRBD1. Germline CDR1 SGHRS, CDR2 YFSETQ. This CDR3 is built from 13 residues. After removal of 4 bases from V and 8 bases from J, the junction contained 4 bases not matched to a gene. The CDR3 reads CASSTGTGYEQFF. CDR3 coding DNA: TGCGCCAGCAGCACCGGGACAGGGTATGAGCAGTTCTTC.

J is TRBJ2-1 and V is TRBV9, with 15 nucleotides matching TRBD2. V shed 5 bases, J shed 1 base, and the junction held 1 base outside the gene matches. This CDR3 has 16 residues. CDR1 SGDLS and CDR2 YYNGEE come from the germline V gene. Here the CDR3 reads CASSGLAGGSYNEQFF. For the CDR3, the DNA is TGTGCCAGCAGTGGACTAGCGGGAGGGTCCTACAATGAGCAGTTCTTC.